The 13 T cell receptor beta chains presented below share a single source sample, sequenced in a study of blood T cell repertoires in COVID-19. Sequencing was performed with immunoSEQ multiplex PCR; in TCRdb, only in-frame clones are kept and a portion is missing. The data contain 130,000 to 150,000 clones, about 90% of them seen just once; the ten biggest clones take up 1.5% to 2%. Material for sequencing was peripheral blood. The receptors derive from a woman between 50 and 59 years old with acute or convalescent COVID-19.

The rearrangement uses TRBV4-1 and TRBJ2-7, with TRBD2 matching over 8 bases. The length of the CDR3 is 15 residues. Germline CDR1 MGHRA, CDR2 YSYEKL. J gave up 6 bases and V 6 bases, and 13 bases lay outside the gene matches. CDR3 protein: CASRGGMGREVEQYF. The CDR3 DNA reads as TGCGCCAGCAGAGGGGGGATGGGGCGGGAGGTCGAGCAGTACTTC.

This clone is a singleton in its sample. CDR3 region: CASSPGSLVVGQYF. In DNA, the CDR3 is TGTGCCAGCAGTCCGGGATCTCTAGTAGTCGGGCAGTACTTC. V and J are TRBV6-5 and TRBJ2-7, with a possible D match to TRBD2 (5 bases). CDR3 length: 14 residues. The germline V gene has CDR1 MNHEY and CDR2 SVGAGI. The V and J ends lost 5 bases and 9 bases respectively, with 20 bases between them.

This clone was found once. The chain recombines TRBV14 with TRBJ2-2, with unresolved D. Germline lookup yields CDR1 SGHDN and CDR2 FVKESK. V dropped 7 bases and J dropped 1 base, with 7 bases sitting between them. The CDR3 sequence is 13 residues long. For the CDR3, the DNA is TGTGCCAGCAATTTACAGAACACCGGGGAGCTGTTTTTT. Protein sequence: CASNLQNTGELFF.

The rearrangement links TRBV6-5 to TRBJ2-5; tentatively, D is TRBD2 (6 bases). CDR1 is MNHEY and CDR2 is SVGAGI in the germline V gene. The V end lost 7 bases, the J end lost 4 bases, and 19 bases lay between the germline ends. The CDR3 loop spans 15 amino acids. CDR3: CASTIRTGVRETQYF. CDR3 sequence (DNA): TGTGCCAGCACTATCCGAACGGGAGTAAGAGAGACCCAGTACTTC.

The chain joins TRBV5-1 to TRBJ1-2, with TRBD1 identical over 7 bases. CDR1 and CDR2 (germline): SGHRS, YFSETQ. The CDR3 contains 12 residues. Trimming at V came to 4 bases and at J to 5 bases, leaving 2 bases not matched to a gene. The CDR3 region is CASSEGQYGYTF. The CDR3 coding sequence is TGCGCCAGCAGCGAGGGACAGTATGGCTACACCTTC.

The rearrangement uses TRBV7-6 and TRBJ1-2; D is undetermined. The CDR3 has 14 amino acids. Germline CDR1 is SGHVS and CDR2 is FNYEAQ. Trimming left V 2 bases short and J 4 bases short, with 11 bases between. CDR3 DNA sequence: TGTGCCAGCAGCTTAAGTACACAGACCTATGGCTACACCTTC. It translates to CASSLSTQTYGYTF.

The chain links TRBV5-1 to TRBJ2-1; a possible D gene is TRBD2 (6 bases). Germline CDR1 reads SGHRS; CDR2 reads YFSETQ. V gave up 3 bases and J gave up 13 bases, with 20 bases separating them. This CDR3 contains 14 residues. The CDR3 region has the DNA TGCGCCAGCAGCTCAAGTTCGGGGAGGAAGATTCAGTTCTTC. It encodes CASSSSSGRKIQFF.

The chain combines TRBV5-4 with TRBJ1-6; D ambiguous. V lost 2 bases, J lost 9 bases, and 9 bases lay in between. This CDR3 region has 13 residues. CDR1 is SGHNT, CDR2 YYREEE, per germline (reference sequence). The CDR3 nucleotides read TGTGCCAGCAGCTTAGACGAGGGTTCACCCCTCCACTTT. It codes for CASSLDEGSPLHF.

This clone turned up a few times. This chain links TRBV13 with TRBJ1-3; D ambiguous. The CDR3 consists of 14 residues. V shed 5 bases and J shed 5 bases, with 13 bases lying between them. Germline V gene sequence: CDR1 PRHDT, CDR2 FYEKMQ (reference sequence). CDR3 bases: TGTGCCAGCAGCCCCCGAGAGAGGAGAAACACCATATATTTT. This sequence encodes CASSPRERRNTIYF.

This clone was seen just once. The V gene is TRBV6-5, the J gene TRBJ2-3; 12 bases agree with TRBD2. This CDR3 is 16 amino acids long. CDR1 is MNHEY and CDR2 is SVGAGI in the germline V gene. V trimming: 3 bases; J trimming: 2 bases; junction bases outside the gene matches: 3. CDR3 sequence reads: CASSYWTSGATDTQYF. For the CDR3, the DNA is TGTGCCAGCAGTTATTGGACTAGCGGGGCCACAGATACGCAGTATTTT.

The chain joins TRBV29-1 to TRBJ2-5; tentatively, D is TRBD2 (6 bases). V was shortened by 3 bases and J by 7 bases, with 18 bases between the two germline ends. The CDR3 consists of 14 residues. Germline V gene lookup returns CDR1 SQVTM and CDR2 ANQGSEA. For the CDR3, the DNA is TGCAGCGTTGATCCAGCGGGCAGGGAAGGGACCCAGTACTTC. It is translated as CSVDPAGREGTQYF. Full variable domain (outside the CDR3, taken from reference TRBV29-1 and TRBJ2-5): SAVISQKPSRDICQRGTSLTIQCQVDSQVTMMFWYRQQPGQSLTLIATANQGSEATYESGFVIDKFPISRPNLTFSTLTVSNMSPEDSSIYLCSVDPAGREGTQYFGPGTRLLVL.

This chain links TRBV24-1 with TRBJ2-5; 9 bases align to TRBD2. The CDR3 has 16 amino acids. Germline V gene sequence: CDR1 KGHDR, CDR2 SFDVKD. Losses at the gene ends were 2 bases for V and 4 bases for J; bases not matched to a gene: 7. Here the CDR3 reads CATSDWGRGGSETQYF. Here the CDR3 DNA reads TGTGCCACCAGTGATTGGGGGCGGGGGGGCTCAGAGACCCAGTACTTC.

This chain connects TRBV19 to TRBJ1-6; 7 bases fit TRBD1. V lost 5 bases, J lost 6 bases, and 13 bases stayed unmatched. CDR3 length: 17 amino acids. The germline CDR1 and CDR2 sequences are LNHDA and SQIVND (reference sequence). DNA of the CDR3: TGTGCCAGTAGTGGCTCGGGACAGTCTGGTGGTAATTCACCCCTCCACTTT. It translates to CASSGSGQSGGNSPLHF.